This is a list of T cell receptor beta chains from one sample in a study of CXCR3-negative and CXCR3-positive naive CD8 T cells. TCRdb reprocessed the 5' RACE reads and keeps a single row for each CDR3 protein, giving no DNA. The specimen's table records some 41,000 distinct CDR3 sequences. The sample taken for sequencing was memory CD8+ T cells from blood. Source of these receptors: a human donor in good health. Some clones in this sample may be carry-over from other donors' samples. Both conserved end residues are part of each CDR3. Each record gives: V gene, J gene, CDR3 protein.

>TRBV28|TRBJ1-3
CASSSRDLPTIYF
>TRBV21-1|TRBJ1-1
CASSKKTGESGDTEAFF
>TRBV7-9|TRBJ2-7
CASGRWDEQYF
>TRBV4-2|TRBJ2-1
CASSQEFGSGGTNEQFF
>TRBV29-1|TRBJ2-1
CSVEGYLLEQFF
>TRBV4-1|TRBJ2-2
CASSQTGGGERPNTGELFF
>TRBV12-3/TRBV12-4|TRBJ2-7
CASSRDYEQYF
>TRBV28|TRBJ1-4
CASSGAGVRNEKLFF
>TRBV4-1|TRBJ1-1
CASSPGELNTEAFF
>TRBV3-1|TRBJ2-2
CASSLGTGELTGELFF
>TRBV6-2/TRBV6-3|TRBJ1-1
CASSGQGSTRLYPAFF
>TRBV6-5|TRBJ2-5
CASSYSGLGGETQYF
>TRBV9|TRBJ2-1
CASTGSSSYNEQFF
>TRBV9|TRBJ1-1
CATRRWENTEAFF
>TRBV5-5|TRBJ2-7
CASNVEGVAYEQYF
>TRBV20-1|TRBJ1-1
CSATSGAGGDLGTEAFF
>TRBV3-1|TRBJ2-5
CASSQQRTGGIRETQYF
>TRBV2|TRBJ2-7
CASSEGLQREQYF
>TRBV4-3|TRBJ1-3
CASSQDGGAAGNTIYF
>TRBV20-1|TRBJ1-1
CSAREVTGLNTEAFF
>TRBV28|TRBJ1-3
CASALTAQGNTIYF